This TCR beta chain was profiled in a study of T-cell memory formation after mild COVID-19. General study results and limits: Some clones that responded turned up in pre-infection memory, which suggests that cross-reactive memory joined in. Day 37-peaking second-wave clones had unconfirmed SARS-CoV-2 specificity.

This clonotype was detected ten times or more. What it binds is unknown. TCRdb re-analysed the 5' RACE reads in MiXCR, keeping a single row per CDR3 protein. The sample yields under 700,000 distinct CDR3 sequences, approximately 20% seen once. Sequenced sample: PBMCs or a T cell subset sorted from them (not recorded which). The TCR comes from an adult woman who had mild COVID-19 (a few samples of this study predate the infection). Cell type and time point are not known.

CDR3 amino acids: CASSLSSGELFF. In DNA, the CDR3 is TGCGCCAGCAGCTTATCCTCCGGGGAGCTGTTTTTT. The V and J genes are TRBV5-1 and TRBJ2-2; D not certain. Deletions cut 2 bases from V and 6 bases from J, with 5 bases between. This CDR3 has 12 amino acids. CDR1 is SGHRS and CDR2 is YFSETQ in the germline V gene.